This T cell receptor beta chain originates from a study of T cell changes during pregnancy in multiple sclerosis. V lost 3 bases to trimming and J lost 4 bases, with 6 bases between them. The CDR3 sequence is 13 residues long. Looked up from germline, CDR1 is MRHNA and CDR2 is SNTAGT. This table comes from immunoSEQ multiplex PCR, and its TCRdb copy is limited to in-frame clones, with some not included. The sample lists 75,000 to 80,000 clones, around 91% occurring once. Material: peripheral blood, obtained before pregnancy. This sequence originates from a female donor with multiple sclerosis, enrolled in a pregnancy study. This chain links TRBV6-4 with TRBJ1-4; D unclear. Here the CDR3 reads CASSEQFNEKLFF. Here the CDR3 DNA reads TGTGCCAGCAGTGAACAGTTTAATGAAAAACTGTTTTTT.